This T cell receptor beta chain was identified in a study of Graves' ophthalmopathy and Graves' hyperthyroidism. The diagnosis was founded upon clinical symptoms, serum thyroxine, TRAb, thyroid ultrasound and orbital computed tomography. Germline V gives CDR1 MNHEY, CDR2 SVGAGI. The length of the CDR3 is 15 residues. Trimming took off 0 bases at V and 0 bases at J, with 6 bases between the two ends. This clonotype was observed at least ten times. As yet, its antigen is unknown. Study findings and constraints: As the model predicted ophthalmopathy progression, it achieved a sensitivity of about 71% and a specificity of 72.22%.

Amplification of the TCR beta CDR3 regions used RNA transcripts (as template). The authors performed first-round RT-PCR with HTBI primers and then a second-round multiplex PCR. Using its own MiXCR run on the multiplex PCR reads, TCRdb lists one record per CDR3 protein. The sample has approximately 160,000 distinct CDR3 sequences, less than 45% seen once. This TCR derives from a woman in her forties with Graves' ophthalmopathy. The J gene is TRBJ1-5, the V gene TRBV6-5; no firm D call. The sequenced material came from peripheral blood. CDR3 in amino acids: CASSYSSASNQPQHF. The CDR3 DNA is TGTGCCAGCAGTTACTCATCAGCTAGCAATCAGCCCCAGCATTTT.